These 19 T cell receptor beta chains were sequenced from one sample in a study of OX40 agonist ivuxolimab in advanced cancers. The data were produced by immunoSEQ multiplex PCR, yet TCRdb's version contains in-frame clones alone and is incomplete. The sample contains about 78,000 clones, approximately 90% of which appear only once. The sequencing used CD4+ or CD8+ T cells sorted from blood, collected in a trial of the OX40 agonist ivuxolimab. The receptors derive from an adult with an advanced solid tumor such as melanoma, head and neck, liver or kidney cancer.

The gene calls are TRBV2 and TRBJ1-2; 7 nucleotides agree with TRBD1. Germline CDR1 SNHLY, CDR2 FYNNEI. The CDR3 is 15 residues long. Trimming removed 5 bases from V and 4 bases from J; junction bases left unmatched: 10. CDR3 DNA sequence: TGTGCCAGCAGTATCCGGGACAGCCCCAGCTATGGCTACACCTTC. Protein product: CASSIRDSPSYGYTF.

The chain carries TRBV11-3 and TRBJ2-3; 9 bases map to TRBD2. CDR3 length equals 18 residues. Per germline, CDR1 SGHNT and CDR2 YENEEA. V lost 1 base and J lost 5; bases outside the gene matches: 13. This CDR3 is CASSLGFLAGRNGDTQYF. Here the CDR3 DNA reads TGTGCCAGCAGCTTAGGCTTTCTAGCGGGACGGAACGGAGATACGCAGTATTTT.

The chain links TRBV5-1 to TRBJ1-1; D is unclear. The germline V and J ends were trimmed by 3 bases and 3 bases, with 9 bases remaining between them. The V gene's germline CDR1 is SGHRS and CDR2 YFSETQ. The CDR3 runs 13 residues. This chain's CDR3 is CASSSSYDTEAFF. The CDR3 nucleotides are TGCGCCAGCAGCTCCTCCTATGACACTGAAGCTTTCTTT. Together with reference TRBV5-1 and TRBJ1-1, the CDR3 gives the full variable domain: KAGVTQTPRYLIKTRGQQVTLSCSPISGHRSVSWYQQTPGQGLQFLFEYFSETQRNKGNFPGRFSGRQFSNSRSEMNVSTLELGDSALYLCASSSSYDTEAFFGQGTRLTVV.

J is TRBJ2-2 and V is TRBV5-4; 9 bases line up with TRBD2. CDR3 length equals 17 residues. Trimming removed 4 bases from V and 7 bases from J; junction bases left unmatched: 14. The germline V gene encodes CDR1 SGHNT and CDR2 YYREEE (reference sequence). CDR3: CASSHRGRALDDGELFF. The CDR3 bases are TGTGCCAGCAGCCACCGCGGGAGGGCCTTAGATGACGGGGAGCTGTTTTTT.

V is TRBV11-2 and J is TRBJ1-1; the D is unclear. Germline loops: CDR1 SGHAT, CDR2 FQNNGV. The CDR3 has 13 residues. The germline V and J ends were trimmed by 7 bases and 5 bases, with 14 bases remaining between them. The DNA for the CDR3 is TGTGCCAGCACCCTACGAGTTGGGACTGAAGCTTTCTTT. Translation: CASTLRVGTEAFF.

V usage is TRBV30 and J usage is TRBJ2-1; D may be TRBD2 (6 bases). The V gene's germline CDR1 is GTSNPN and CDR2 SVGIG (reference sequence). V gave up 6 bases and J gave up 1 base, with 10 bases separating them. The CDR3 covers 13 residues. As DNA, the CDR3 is TGTGCCTGCAGACTAGGGTCCTACAATGAGCAGTTCTTC. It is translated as CACRLGSYNEQFF.

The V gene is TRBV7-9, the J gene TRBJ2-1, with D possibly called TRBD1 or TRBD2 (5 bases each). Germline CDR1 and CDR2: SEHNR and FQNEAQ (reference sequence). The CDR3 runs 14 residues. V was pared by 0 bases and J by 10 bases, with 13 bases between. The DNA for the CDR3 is TGTGCCAGCAGCTTAGCAGGGACCGCCCCCGAGCAGTTCTTC. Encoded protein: CASSLAGTAPEQFF.

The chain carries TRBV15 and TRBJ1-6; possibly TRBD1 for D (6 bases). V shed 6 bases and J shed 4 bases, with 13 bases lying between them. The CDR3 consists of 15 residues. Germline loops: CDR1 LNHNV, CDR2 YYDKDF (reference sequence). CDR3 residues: CATRAQQGYNSPLHF. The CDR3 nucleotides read TGTGCCACCAGGGCCCAACAGGGTTATAATTCACCCCTCCACTTT.

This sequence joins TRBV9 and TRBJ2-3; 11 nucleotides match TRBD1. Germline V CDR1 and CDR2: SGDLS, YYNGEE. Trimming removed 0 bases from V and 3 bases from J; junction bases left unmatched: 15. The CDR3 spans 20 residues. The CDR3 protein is CASSVATWRTGGRGTDTQYF. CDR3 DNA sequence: TGTGCCAGCAGCGTAGCTACATGGAGGACAGGGGGCCGAGGTACAGATACGCAGTATTTT. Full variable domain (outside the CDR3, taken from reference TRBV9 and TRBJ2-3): DSGVTQTPKHLITATGQRVTLRCSPRSGDLSVYWYQQSLDQGLQFLIQYYNGEERAKGNILERFSAQQFPDLHSELNLSSLELGDSALYFCASSVATWRTGGRGTDTQYFGPGTRLTVL.

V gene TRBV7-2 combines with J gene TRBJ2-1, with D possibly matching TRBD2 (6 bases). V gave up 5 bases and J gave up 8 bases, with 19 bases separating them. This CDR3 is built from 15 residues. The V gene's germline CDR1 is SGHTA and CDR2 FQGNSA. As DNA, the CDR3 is TGTGCCAGCAGCGCCGGGGGACCCCAGATACATGAGCAGTTCTTC. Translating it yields CASSAGGPQIHEQFF.

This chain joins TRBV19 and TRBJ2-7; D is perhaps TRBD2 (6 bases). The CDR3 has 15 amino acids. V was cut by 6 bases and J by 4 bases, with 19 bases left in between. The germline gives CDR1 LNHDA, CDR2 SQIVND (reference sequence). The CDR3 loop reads CASSRPGGFMYEQYF. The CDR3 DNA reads TGTGCCAGTAGCCGCCCCGGAGGGTTCATGTACGAGCAGTACTTC.

The CDR3 coding sequence is TGTGCCAGCAGTTCCATATGGCAGGCCCCACTCTATGGCTACACCTTC. Protein: CASSSIWQAPLYGYTF. The chain joins TRBV27 to TRBJ1-2; D ambiguous. Germline V gives CDR1 MNHEY, CDR2 SMNVEV (reference sequence). With 4 bases removed from V and 4 bases from J, the gap between germline ends came to 19 bases. This CDR3 has 16 amino acids.

The CDR3 bases are TGTGCCTGGAGCGCACGGGACCGGATCTACGAGCAGTACTTC. Translating gives CAWSARDRIYEQYF. This rearrangement joins TRBV30 to TRBJ2-7; D tentatively reads TRBD1 or TRBD2 (5 bases each). Per the germline V gene, CDR1 is GTSNPN and CDR2 is SVGIG (reference sequence). V was shortened by 3 bases and J by 3 bases, with 15 bases between the two germline ends. The CDR3 runs 14 residues.

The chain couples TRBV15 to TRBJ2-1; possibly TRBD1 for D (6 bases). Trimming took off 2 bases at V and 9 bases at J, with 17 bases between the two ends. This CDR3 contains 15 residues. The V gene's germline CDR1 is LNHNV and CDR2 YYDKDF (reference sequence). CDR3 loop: CATSRSSLGGSEQFF. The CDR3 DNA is TGTGCCACCAGCAGATCCTCTCTAGGGGGTAGTGAGCAGTTCTTC.

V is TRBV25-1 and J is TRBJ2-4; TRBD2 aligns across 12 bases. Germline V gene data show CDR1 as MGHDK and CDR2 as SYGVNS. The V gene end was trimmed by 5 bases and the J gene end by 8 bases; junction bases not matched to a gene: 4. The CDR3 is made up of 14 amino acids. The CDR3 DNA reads TGTGCCAGCAGTCCTAGCGGGGGGGCCGACATTCAGTACTTC. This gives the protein CASSPSGGADIQYF.

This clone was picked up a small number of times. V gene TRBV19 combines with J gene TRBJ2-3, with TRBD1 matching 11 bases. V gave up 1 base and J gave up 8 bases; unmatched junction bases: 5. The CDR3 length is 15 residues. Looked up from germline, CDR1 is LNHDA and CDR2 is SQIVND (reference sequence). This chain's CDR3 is CASSIGTGGAGTQYF. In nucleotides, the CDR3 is TGTGCCAGTAGTATAGGGACAGGGGGCGCGGGTACGCAGTATTTT.

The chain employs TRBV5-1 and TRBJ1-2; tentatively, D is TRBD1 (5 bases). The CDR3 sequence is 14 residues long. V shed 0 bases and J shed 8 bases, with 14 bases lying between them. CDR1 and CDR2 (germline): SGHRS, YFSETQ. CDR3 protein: CASSLGQMGVGYTF. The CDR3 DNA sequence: TGCGCCAGCAGCTTGGGACAGATGGGCGTCGGCTACACCTTC.

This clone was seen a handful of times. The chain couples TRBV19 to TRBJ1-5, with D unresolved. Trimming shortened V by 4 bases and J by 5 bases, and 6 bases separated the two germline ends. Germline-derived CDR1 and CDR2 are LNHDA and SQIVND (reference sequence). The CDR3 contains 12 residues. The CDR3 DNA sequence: TGTGCCAGTAGTAATAGGGATCAGCCCCAGCATTTT. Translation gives CASSNRDQPQHF.

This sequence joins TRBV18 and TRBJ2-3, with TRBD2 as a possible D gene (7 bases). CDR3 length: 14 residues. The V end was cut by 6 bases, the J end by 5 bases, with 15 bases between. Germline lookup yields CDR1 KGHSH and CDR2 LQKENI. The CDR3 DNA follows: TGTGCCAGCTCGGAGGGGGGGGCCGTAGATACGCAGTATTTT. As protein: CASSEGGAVDTQYF.